This entry lists 32 T cell receptor beta chains sequenced from one sample in a study of T cell repertoires in cytomegalovirus infection. Each CDR3 protein gets one entry after TCRdb re-called the reads with MiXCR. Of roughly 720,000 distinct CDR3 sequences detected, roughly 35% appear once; the ten largest clones hold about 2.8%. Input material: PBMCs. All receptors come from a human donor in good health (CMV status not recorded). Some clones in this sample may be carry-over from other donors' samples.

This clonotype was observed a few times. This chain joins TRBV7-6 and TRBJ1-1, with D perhaps TRBD1 (5 bases). V was trimmed by 4 bases and J by 3 bases, leaving 18 bases between them. Germline CDR1 reads SGHVS; CDR2 reads FNYEAQ. There are 16 residues in the CDR3. The CDR3 spells CASSSHTFVGDTEAFF. The CDR3, as DNA: TGTGCCAGCAGCTCCCACACGTTTGTGGGGGACACTGAAGCTTTCTTT. The complete variable domain, with remaining parts taken from reference TRBV7-6 and TRBJ1-1, reads GAGVSQSPRYKVTKRGQDVALRCDPISGHVSLYWYRQALGQGPEFLTYFNYEAQQDKSGLPNDRFSAERPEGSISTLTIQRTEQRDSAMYRCASSSHTFVGDTEAFFGQGTRLTVV.

A remark on this clonotype: One junction end disagrees with the germline gene, perhaps due to a read error. DNA of the CDR3: TGTGCCATCGGTGAAGGGGGCAATCAGCCCCAGCATTTT. This sequence encodes CAIGEGGNQPQHF. The chain recombines TRBV10-3 with TRBJ1-5; D possibly corresponds to TRBD1 (5 bases). The germline V gene has CDR1 ENHRY and CDR2 SYGVKD. The CDR3 spans 13 residues.

This clonotype has ten or more counts. The chain carries TRBV19 and TRBJ1-5; the match to TRBD1 covers 7 bases. With V trimmed by 3 bases and J by 4 bases, 3 bases remained unmatched. The CDR3 totals 14 residues. The germline CDR1 and CDR2 sequences are LNHDA and SQIVND (reference sequence). CDR3 DNA: TGTGCCAGTAGTATGAACAGGGGAAATCAGCCCCAGCATTTT. It is translated as CASSMNRGNQPQHF.

In its sample, this clonotype was seen once. V is TRBV20-1 and J is TRBJ2-1, with 7 bases fitting TRBD2. This CDR3 is built from 16 residues. CDR1 DFQATT and CDR2 SNEGSKA come from the germline V gene (reference sequence). Losses at the gene ends were 0 bases for V and 3 bases for J; bases not matched to a gene: 8. The CDR3 sequence is CSARDIGGSNYNEQFF. DNA for the CDR3: TGCAGTGCTAGAGATATCGGCGGGAGTAACTACAATGAGCAGTTCTTC.

This clonotype was picked up a small number of times. The V call is TRBV7-9, the J call TRBJ2-5; TRBD2 is a possible D gene (6 bases). V lost 2 bases and J lost 4, with 14 bases in between. The CDR3 totals 15 residues. The germline gives CDR1 SEHNR, CDR2 FQNEAQ (reference sequence). CDR3 in DNA: TGTGCCAGCAGCTTAAAAGGGAAGGGAGGAGAGACCCAGTACTTC. This encodes CASSLKGKGGETQYF.

This clonotype was picked up a small number of times. The rearrangement uses TRBV28 and TRBJ1-5; no firm D call. Trimming removed 7 bases at V and 2 bases at J, with 15 bases between. The CDR3 consists of 15 residues. The V gene's germline CDR1 is MDHEN and CDR2 SYDVKM. This CDR3 reads CASIPWGEGNQPQHF. CDR3 DNA sequence: TGTGCCAGCATCCCTTGGGGTGAGGGCAATCAGCCCCAGCATTTT.

The genes are TRBV7-9 and TRBJ1-1; D may be TRBD1 (6 bases). The CDR3 is 15 amino acids. Germline values: CDR1 SEHNR, CDR2 FQNEAQ (reference sequence). V gave up 5 bases and J gave up 1 base, with 14 bases separating them. This CDR3 is CASSPRSGANTEAFF. The CDR3, as DNA: TGTGCCAGCAGCCCTCGTTCGGGGGCGAACACTGAAGCTTTCTTT. The full variable domain, in which reference TRBV7-9 and TRBJ1-1 provide the parts outside the CDR3, is DTGVSQNPRHKITKRGQNVTFRCDPISEHNRLYWYRQTLGQGPEFLTYFQNEAQLEKSRLLSDRFSAERPKGSFSTLEIQRTEQGDSAMYLCASSPRSGANTEAFFGQGTRLTVV.

V and J are TRBV28 and TRBJ2-5; D not resolved. The CDR3 is 17 amino acids. The germline V gene has CDR1 MDHEN and CDR2 SYDVKM. Trimming took 5 bases from V and 4 from J, leaving 23 bases between them. The CDR3 protein is CASSLIIGPSVTETQYF. CDR3 DNA sequence: TGTGCCAGCAGTCTCATTATCGGGCCGAGTGTGACAGAGACCCAGTACTTC. Full variable domain (remainder filled in from reference TRBV28 and TRBJ2-5): DVKVTQSSRYLVKRTGEKVFLECVQDMDHENMFWYRQDPGLGLRLIYFSYDVKMKEKGDIPEGYSVSREKKERFSLILESASTNQTSMYLCASSLIIGPSVTETQYFGPGTRLLVL.

The V gene is TRBV20-1, the J gene TRBJ2-5; 12 nucleotides match TRBD2. CDR1 is DFQATT, CDR2 SNEGSKA, per germline (reference sequence). This CDR3 spans 17 amino acids. J gave up 2 bases and V 3 bases, and 10 bases lay outside the gene matches. The CDR3 DNA reads TGCAGTGCTAGTCGGCGTGGCGGGACTAGCGGGCAAGAGACCCAGTACTTC. Encoded protein: CSASRRGGTSGQETQYF.

This clonotype turned up a few times. CDR3 region: CAINVDRESEAFF. The CDR3 DNA reads TGTGCCATCAATGTAGACAGGGAATCTGAAGCTTTCTTT. The chain couples TRBV10-3 to TRBJ1-1; 7 nucleotides line up with TRBD1. CDR1 and CDR2 from the germline V gene are ENHRY and SYGVKD. CDR3 length: 13 residues. V lost 7 bases, J lost 6 bases, and 8 bases stayed unmatched.

This clonotype was picked up a small number of times. The chain recombines TRBV18 with TRBJ1-4; the match to TRBD1 covers 11 bases. The germline gives CDR1 KGHSH, CDR2 LQKENI. J gave up 8 bases and V 3 bases, and 11 bases lay outside the gene matches. This CDR3 is built from 17 residues. Here the CDR3 DNA reads TGTGCCAGCTCACCGGACAGGGGGCGCGAGGCTGTCGAAAAACTGTTTTTT. Translated: CASSPDRGREAVEKLFF.

V gene TRBV20-1 combines with J gene TRBJ1-6; D might be TRBD1 (5 bases). Germline CDR1 reads DFQATT; CDR2 reads SNEGSKA (reference sequence). CDR3 length equals 11 residues. V shed 3 bases and J shed 9 bases, with 6 bases lying between them. The CDR3 sequence is CSASRGSPLHF. The CDR3 DNA sequence: TGCAGTGCTAGTAGGGGTTCACCCCTCCACTTT.

This chain joins TRBV24-1 and TRBJ1-6; perhaps TRBD1 as D (5 bases). Germline CDR1 and CDR2: KGHDR and SFDVKD. The CDR3 runs 13 residues. Trimming pared 10 bases from V and 9 bases from J, leaving 15 bases between. The DNA of the CDR3 is TGTGCCACGCAGAGGGGCCGGTTTTCACCCCTCCACTTT. It codes for CATQRGRFSPLHF.

V gene TRBV9 combines with J gene TRBJ2-7; no clear D. The V and J ends lost 0 bases and 6 bases respectively, with 7 bases between them. The CDR3 has 12 amino acids. Germline V gene lookup returns CDR1 SGDLS and CDR2 YYNGEE. This chain's CDR3 is CASSVGGREQYF. The CDR3 coding sequence is TGTGCCAGCAGCGTAGGGGGTCGCGAGCAGTACTTC.

This clonotype was seen a handful of times. CDR3 nucleotide sequence: TGCGCCAGCAGCAACAGGGCTAGCTCCTACGAGCAGTACTTC. The encoded protein is CASSNRASSYEQYF. V is TRBV5-1 and J is TRBJ2-7; a possible D gene is TRBD1 (6 bases). The germline CDR1 and CDR2 sequences are SGHRS and YFSETQ. Trimming stripped 4 bases from V and 0 bases from J, with 11 bases between. The CDR3 loop spans 14 amino acids.

This clonotype was counted a single time. The rearrangement joins TRBV6-5 to TRBJ2-4; D is ambiguous. V dropped 11 bases and J dropped 15 bases, with 11 bases sitting between them. The CDR3 has 8 amino acids. Germline values: CDR1 MNHEY, CDR2 SVGAGI. CDR3 protein: CARQRGYF. CDR3 nucleotides: TGTGCCCGGCAACGAGGGTACTTC.

The chain recombines TRBV19 with TRBJ2-1; a possible D gene is TRBD2 (5 bases). Between the trimmed V and J ends, which lost 3 bases and 5 bases, there was a span of 11 bases. Germline lookup yields CDR1 LNHDA and CDR2 SQIVND (reference sequence). The CDR3 spans 14 residues. Here the CDR3 DNA reads TGTGCCAGTAGTATTAGGCTAGCAAACAATGAGCAGTTCTTC. Its protein product is CASSIRLANNEQFF.

This clonotype was observed a few times. This chain uses TRBV12-3 or TRBV12-4 with TRBJ2-1; no clear D. This CDR3 has 15 residues. V lost 2 bases to trimming and J lost 3 bases, with 11 bases between them. The CDR3 nucleotides are TGTGCCAGCAGTTTAATAGAAACTAACTACAATGAGCAGTTCTTC. Its protein is CASSLIETNYNEQFF.

The genes are TRBV6-6 and TRBJ1-1; 11 bases fit TRBD1. Germline V CDR1 and CDR2: MNHNY, SVGAGI (reference sequence). The CDR3 sequence is 14 residues long. Trimming took 5 bases from V and 5 from J; bases not matched to a gene: 4. The CDR3 region has the DNA TGTGCCAGCAGTCCCCGGGACAGGGGGACTGAAGCTTTCTTT. Its protein product is CASSPRDRGTEAFF.

CDR3 bases: TGTGCCAGCAGTGAAGTTCTCGGGGTTAGCACAGATACGCAGTATTTT. It is translated as CASSEVLGVSTDTQYF. The chain combines TRBV2 with TRBJ2-3; TRBD2 is a possible D gene (5 bases). The CDR3 runs 16 residues. Germline V CDR1 and CDR2: SNHLY, FYNNEI. V lost 1 base and J 0 bases, leaving 11 bases between the germline ends.

This clonotype showed up just a few times. The chain combines TRBV7-6 with TRBJ1-2, with 7 bases fitting TRBD1. Germline assignment: CDR1 SGHVS and CDR2 FNYEAQ. J lost 10 bases, V lost 2 bases, and 10 bases had no gene match. This CDR3 contains 14 residues. This CDR3 is CASSLTRDSRNYTF. In DNA form, the CDR3 reads TGTGCCAGCAGCTTAACCCGGGACAGTCGTAACTACACCTTC.

V usage is TRBV7-3 and J usage is TRBJ2-1; 7 nucleotides agree with TRBD1. Germline CDR1 is SGHTA and CDR2 is FQGTGA. Trimming took 4 bases from V and 7 from J; bases not matched to a gene: 10. The CDR3 runs to 15 residues. CDR3 sequence reads: CASSSQTGPVNEQFF. For the CDR3, the DNA is TGTGCCAGCAGCTCCCAGACAGGGCCAGTGAATGAGCAGTTCTTC.

This clonotype showed up just a few times. The chain links TRBV28 to TRBJ1-5; TRBD1 matches 8 bases. The CDR3 extends over 16 amino acids. The germline V gene encodes CDR1 MDHEN and CDR2 SYDVKM. J lost 2 bases, V lost 6 bases, and 9 bases had no gene match. CDR3 sequence: CASSFRLDRGNQPQHF. The CDR3 nucleotides read TGTGCCAGCAGCTTTCGTCTGGACAGGGGCAATCAGCCCCAGCATTTT.

This clonotype appeared many times. The chain joins TRBV28 to TRBJ1-1; tentatively, D is TRBD1 (6 bases). V was shortened by 6 bases and J by 1 base, with 27 bases between the two germline ends. Germline CDR1 and CDR2: MDHEN and SYDVKM. The CDR3 consists of 19 residues. Here the CDR3 reads CASSISASTGMVENTEAFF. The CDR3 DNA follows: TGTGCCAGCAGCATATCTGCATCCACAGGGATGGTCGAGAACACTGAAGCTTTCTTT.

This clonotype has only a few counts. V is TRBV11-2 and J is TRBJ2-3, with TRBD2 matching over 7 bases. The CDR3 sequence is 20 residues long. With V trimmed by 1 base and J by 0 bases, 16 bases remained unmatched. Looked up from germline, CDR1 is SGHAT and CDR2 is FQNNGV. The CDR3, as DNA: TGTGCCAGCAGCTTAGCCCCCAGTAATCCAGCGGGGCTGAGCACAGATACGCAGTATTTT. Protein sequence: CASSLAPSNPAGLSTDTQYF.

As concerns this clonotype: One junction end does not reproduce the germline sequence, and a read error may be involved. The chain employs TRBV12-3 or TRBV12-4 and TRBJ2-7; TRBD1 is a possible D gene (6 bases). CDR3 length equals 12 residues. CDR3: CASGLVRGEQYF. The CDR3 region has the DNA TGTGCCAGCGGTTTAGTCAGGGGCGAGCAGTACTTC.

The chain has TRBV20-1 and TRBJ2-1; 10 bases are a match to TRBD2. The CDR3 is 13 amino acids. Germline CDR1 is DFQATT and CDR2 is SNEGSKA (reference sequence). V lost 5 bases, J lost 9 bases, and 7 bases stayed unmatched. The CDR3 DNA is TGCAGTGCTTCGCTAGCGGGAGTCGGTGAGCAGTTCTTC. This codes for CSASLAGVGEQFF.

The V call is TRBV27, the J call TRBJ1-1; D is unclear. This CDR3 has 15 amino acids. Germline CDR1 is MNHEY and CDR2 is SMNVEV (reference sequence). V gave up 5 bases and J gave up 1 base, with 14 bases separating them. CDR3 bases: TGTGCCAGCAGTCCCCAGGCGGGAAGGAACACTGAAGCTTTCTTT. Its protein product is CASSPQAGRNTEAFF.

There are a few counts of this clonotype. This chain uses TRBV4-1 with TRBJ1-1; TRBD1 matches at 7 bases. The CDR3 length is 15 residues. V was clipped by 2 bases and J by 1 base; unmatched bases: 4. Germline V gene data show CDR1 as MGHRA and CDR2 as YSYEKL. The CDR3 DNA follows: TGCGCCAGCAGCCAACCTGGACAGGCGAACACTGAAGCTTTCTTT. Translation: CASSQPGQANTEAFF.

The rearrangement links TRBV6-6 to TRBJ1-1; D remains unclear. The CDR3 is 13 amino acids. From germline, CDR1 is MNHNY and CDR2 SVGAGI (reference sequence). Trimming cost V 6 bases and J 0 bases, with 8 bases left between them. DNA of the CDR3: TGTGCCAGCAGGGACGTTTTGAACACTGAAGCTTTCTTT. Translating gives CASRDVLNTEAFF.

A few counts support this clonotype. DNA for the CDR3: TGTGCCAGCACCACTTCAAACTTTTTGACAGGGCAGAGCACAGATACGCAGTATTTT. It codes for CASTTSNFLTGQSTDTQYF. V usage is TRBV12-3 or TRBV12-4 and J usage is TRBJ2-3, with TRBD1 identical over 7 bases. The CDR3 loop spans 19 amino acids. With V trimmed by 7 bases and J by 0 bases, 19 bases remained unmatched.

Ten or more counts support this clonotype. A junction end diverges from the germline sequence, so it may reflect a read error. Here the CDR3 reads CASSLAGAPYNEQFF. The CDR3 DNA reads as TGTGCCAGCAGCCTAGCGGGAGCCCCTTACAATGAGCAGTTCTTC. This chain joins TRBV7-2 and TRBJ2-1, with 10 bases matching TRBD2. This CDR3 has 15 amino acids. The V gene's germline CDR1 is SGHTA and CDR2 FQGNSA. The complete variable domain, with remaining parts taken from reference TRBV7-2 and TRBJ2-1, reads GAGVSQSPSNKVTEKGKDVELRCDPISGHTALYWYRQSLGQGLEFLIYFQGNSAPDKSGLPSDRFSAERTGGSVSTLTIQRTQQEDSAVYLCASSLAGAPYNEQFFGPGTRLTVL.